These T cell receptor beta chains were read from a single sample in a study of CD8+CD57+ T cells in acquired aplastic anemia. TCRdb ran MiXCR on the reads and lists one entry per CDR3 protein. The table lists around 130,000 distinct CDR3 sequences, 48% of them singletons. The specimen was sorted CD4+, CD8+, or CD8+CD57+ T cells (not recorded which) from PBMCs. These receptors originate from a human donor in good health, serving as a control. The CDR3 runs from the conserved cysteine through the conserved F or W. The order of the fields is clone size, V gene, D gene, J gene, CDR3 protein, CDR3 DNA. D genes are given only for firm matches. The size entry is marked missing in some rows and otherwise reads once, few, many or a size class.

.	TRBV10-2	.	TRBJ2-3	CASKAVFSTDTQYF	TGCGCCAGCAAGGCCGTCTTTAGCACAGATACGCAGTATTTT
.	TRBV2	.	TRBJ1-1	CASSLDSYTEAFF	TGTGCCAGCAGCTTAGACAGCTACACTGAAGCTTTCTTT
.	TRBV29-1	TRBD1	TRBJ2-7	CSVGQDYEQYF	TGCAGCGTCGGACAGGACTACGAGCAGTACTTC
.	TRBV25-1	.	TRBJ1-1	CASSEGGQPEAFF	TGTGCCAGCAGTGAGGGGGGGCAACCTGAAGCTTTCTTT
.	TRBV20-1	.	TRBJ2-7	CSARKASPYEQYF	TGCAGTGCTAGAAAAGCATCCCCCTACGAGCAGTACTTC
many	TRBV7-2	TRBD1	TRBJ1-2	CASSLIWDSNYGYTF	TGTGCCAGCAGCTTAATCTGGGACAGTAACTATGGCTACACCTTC
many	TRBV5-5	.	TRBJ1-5	CASSRGDLGSNQPQHF	TGTGCCAGCAGTCGGGGGGATTTGGGGAGCAATCAGCCCCAGCATTTT
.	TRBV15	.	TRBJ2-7	CATSRSWGKYEQYF	TGTGCCACCAGCAGATCCTGGGGGAAGTACGAGCAGTACTTC
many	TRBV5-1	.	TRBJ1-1	CASSLEVTVNTEAFF	TGCGCCAGCAGCTTGGAGGTGACAGTAAACACTGAAGCTTTCTTT
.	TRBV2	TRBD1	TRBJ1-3	CASSPPGQGRFGTIYF	TGTGCCAGCAGTCCGCCGGGACAGGGTAGATTCGGCACCATATATTTT
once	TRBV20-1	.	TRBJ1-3	CSGLSGTMRAGNTIYF	TGCAGTGGATTATCAGGGACAATGCGTGCTGGAAACACCATATATTTT
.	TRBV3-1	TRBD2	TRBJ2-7	CASSQEGGTSYEQYF	TGTGCCAGCAGCCAAGAGGGGGGGACCTCCTACGAGCAGTACTTC
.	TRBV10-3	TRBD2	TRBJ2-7	CASSVTSTRGDEQYF	TGTGCCAGCAGCGTGACTAGCACGAGAGGCGATGAGCAGTACTTC
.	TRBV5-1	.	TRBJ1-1	CASSAVGTLNTEAFF	TGCGCCAGCAGCGCCGTGGGCACACTGAACACTGAAGCTTTCTTT
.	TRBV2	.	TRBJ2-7	CASRGRQPTHEQYF	TGTGCCAGCAGGGGAAGACAACCCACTCACGAGCAGTACTTC
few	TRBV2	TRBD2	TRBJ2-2	CASSEREANTGELFF	TGTGCCAGCAGTGAACGGGAGGCGAACACCGGGGAGCTGTTTTTT
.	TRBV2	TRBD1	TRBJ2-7	CASSRQGRSEQYF	TGTGCCAGCAGTCGACAGGGTCGTTCCGAGCAGTACTTC
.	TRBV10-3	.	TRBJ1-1	CAISAGQPPTEAFF	TGTGCCATCAGTGCTGGCCAACCTCCCACTGAAGCTTTCTTT
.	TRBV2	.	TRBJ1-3	CASSDRGVGDTIYF	TGTGCCAGCAGTGACAGGGGCGTGGGGGACACCATATATTTT
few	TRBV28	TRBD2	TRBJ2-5	CASSHRVGAGGKETQYF	TGTGCCAGCAGCCACAGGGTGGGAGCGGGGGGAAAAGAGACCCAGTACTTC
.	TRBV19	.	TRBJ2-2	CATGRADTNTGELFF	TGTGCCACCGGGCGTGCGGACACGAACACCGGGGAGCTGTTTTTT
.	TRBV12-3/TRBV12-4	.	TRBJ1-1	CASTGRGEAFF	TGTGCCAGCACAGGGAGAGGTGAAGCTTTCTTT
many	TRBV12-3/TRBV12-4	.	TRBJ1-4	CASSMGGINEKLFF	TGTGCCAGCAGTATGGGGGGGATTAATGAAAAACTGTTTTTT
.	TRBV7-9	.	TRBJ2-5	CASSPAHQETQYF	TGTGCCAGCAGCCCCGCCCATCAAGAGACCCAGTACTTC
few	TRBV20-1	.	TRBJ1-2	CSANDPGYTF	TGCAGTGCTAATGACCCGGGCTACACCTTC
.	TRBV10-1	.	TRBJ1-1	CASSVPPGGGTEAFF	TGCGCCAGCAGTGTTCCCCCCGGGGGTGGCACTGAAGCTTTCTTT